A single sample gave rise to the 30 T cell receptor beta chains below, sequenced in a study of T cells in localized non-small cell lung cancer. Profiling relied on immunoSEQ multiplex PCR, and the TCRdb table lists in-frame clones only, not all of them. This table has some 19,000 clones, 75% to 95% appearing once. The sequencing used peripheral blood, collected before any cancer treatment. The receptors were gathered from a male donor older than 55 with stage I squamous cell lung carcinoma.

The rearrangement links TRBV27 to TRBJ2-2; a possible D gene is TRBD1 (6 bases). This CDR3 region has 14 residues. CDR1 and CDR2 (germline): MNHEY, SMNVEV (reference sequence). V was trimmed by 6 bases and J by 1 base, leaving 9 bases between them. The CDR3, as DNA: TGTGCCAGCAGCCCGACAGGGAACACCGGGGAGCTGTTTTTT. Translation gives CASSPTGNTGELFF.

In nucleotides, the CDR3 is TGTGCCAGCACCTACTCAAGTTGGACGGATGGCTACACCTTC. Its translation: CASTYSSWTDGYTF. The rearrangement links TRBV6-5 to TRBJ1-2; the D is unclear. Trimming took off 7 bases at V and 6 bases at J, with 18 bases between the two ends. The CDR3 runs 14 residues. The germline V gene encodes CDR1 MNHEY and CDR2 SVGAGI.

The genes are TRBV6-1 and TRBJ1-5, with 9 bases aligning to TRBD1. Germline-derived CDR1 and CDR2 are MNHNS and SASEGT. The CDR3 sequence is 15 residues long. V dropped 5 bases and J dropped 5; count of bases not matched to a gene: 7. CDR3 in amino acids: CASSLQGAIYQPQHF. The CDR3 DNA reads as TGTGCCAGCAGTCTACAGGGGGCGATTTATCAGCCCCAGCATTTT.

V gene TRBV27 combines with J gene TRBJ2-2, with D perhaps assigned TRBD1 or TRBD2 (5 bases each). Trimming removed 9 bases at V and 8 bases at J, with 25 bases between. Per the germline V gene, CDR1 is MNHEY and CDR2 is SMNVEV (reference sequence). This CDR3 is 16 amino acids long. For the CDR3, the DNA is TGTGCCAGTCAATTCCGGGGACCACCCGTAGTAGGGGAGCTGTTTTTT. Translating gives CASQFRGPPVVGELFF.

The sample holds one count of this clone. The chain is built from TRBV6-5 and TRBJ2-5; TRBD2 is a possible D gene (6 bases). Trimming stripped 8 bases from V and 6 bases from J, with 19 bases between. Germline lookup yields CDR1 MNHEY and CDR2 SVGAGI. The CDR3 runs to 14 residues. CDR3 sequence reads: CASWRDGATQTQYF. CDR3 DNA: TGTGCCAGCTGGCGGGACGGAGCTACACAGACCCAGTACTTC.

The chain recombines TRBV2 with TRBJ2-3, with TRBD2 matching over 10 bases. J gave up 5 bases and V 4 bases, and 3 bases lay outside the gene matches. Germline V gene lookup returns CDR1 SNHLY and CDR2 FYNNEI. The CDR3 length is 14 residues. In nucleotides, the CDR3 is TGTGCCAGCAGTGTCCTAGCGGGAGAAGATACGCAGTATTTT. Translated, it gives CASSVLAGEDTQYF.

The DNA for the CDR3 is TGTGCCACCAGCAGAGATAAGGGAGATCTTGAAGCTTTCTTT. The encoded protein is CATSRDKGDLEAFF. The chain carries TRBV15 and TRBJ1-1; D unclear. Germline values: CDR1 LNHNV, CDR2 YYDKDF (reference sequence). The CDR3 sequence is 14 residues long. V was clipped by 0 bases and J by 7 bases, with 12 bases between them.

The V gene is TRBV7-3, the J gene TRBJ1-3; 9 bases line up with TRBD1. J lost 2 bases, V lost 5 bases, and 4 bases had no gene match. The germline V gene encodes CDR1 SGHTA and CDR2 FQGTGA. This CDR3 is 15 amino acids long. CDR3 region: CASSKTGGPGNTIYF. The CDR3 DNA sequence: TGTGCCAGCAGCAAAACAGGGGGCCCTGGAAACACCATATATTTT.

The chain links TRBV6-1 to TRBJ2-3, with a tentative D call TRBD1 (6 bases). The CDR3 runs 17 residues. With 2 bases removed from V and 1 base from J, the gap between germline ends came to 16 bases. CDR1 and CDR2 (germline): MNHNS, SASEGT. In DNA, the CDR3 is TGTGCCAGCAGTGAATCCCTGGGGGCGCGAGGCACAGATACGCAGTATTTT. Encoded protein: CASSESLGARGTDTQYF.

The rearrangement joins TRBV18 to TRBJ2-7; 9 bases are shared with TRBD1. V lost 1 base, J lost 0 bases, and 7 bases stayed unmatched. This CDR3 is 17 amino acids long. From germline, CDR1 is KGHSH and CDR2 LQKENI. For the CDR3, the DNA is TGTGCCAGCTCACCACGGACAGGGGAACCCATCTCCTACGAGCAGTACTTC. Amino acids: CASSPRTGEPISYEQYF.

This clone was recorded once. The chain has TRBV7-3 and TRBJ2-2, with D unresolved. This CDR3 is 16 amino acids long. Germline V lookup: CDR1 SGHTA, CDR2 FQGTGA. V lost 5 bases and J 2 bases, leaving 15 bases between the germline ends. The CDR3 nucleotides read TGTGCCAGCAGCGCCCGGCGCAGTCATAACACCGGGGAGCTGTTTTTT. This encodes CASSARRSHNTGELFF.

The V gene is TRBV19, the J gene TRBJ1-1, with D possibly TRBD1 on 5 matching bases. The CDR3 totals 14 residues. The germline CDR1 and CDR2 sequences are LNHDA and SQIVND (reference sequence). V lost 3 bases and J 7 bases, leaving 15 bases between the germline ends. The CDR3 DNA sequence: TGTGCCAGTAGTATTTCCCGCAGGGCGATTGAAGCTTTCTTT. Protein sequence: CASSISRRAIEAFF.

The V call is TRBV5-1, the J call TRBJ1-4; 8 bases map to TRBD1. This CDR3 has 13 residues. The ends lost 8 bases at V and 6 bases at J; junction bases unmatched: 6. Germline V gene data show CDR1 as SGHRS and CDR2 as YFSETQ. The DNA for the CDR3 is TGCGCCAGGATAGGACAGGGCTATGAAAAACTGTTTTTT. Amino acid sequence: CARIGQGYEKLFF. The whole variable domain, remainder taken from reference TRBV5-1 and TRBJ1-4, is KAGVTQTPRYLIKTRGQQVTLSCSPISGHRSVSWYQQTPGQGLQFLFEYFSETQRNKGNFPGRFSGRQFSNSRSEMNVSTLELGDSALYLCARIGQGYEKLFFGSGTQLSVL.

J is TRBJ2-1 and V is TRBV27; D tentatively fits TRBD1 or TRBD2 (5 bases each). In germline, CDR1 is MNHEY, CDR2 SMNVEV (reference sequence). V was cut by 8 bases and J by 5 bases, with 19 bases left in between. The CDR3 consists of 15 residues. The CDR3 loop reads CASGESWGNHNEQFF. For the CDR3, the DNA is TGTGCCAGCGGAGAGTCTTGGGGGAACCACAATGAGCAGTTCTTC.

This chain connects TRBV27 to TRBJ1-4, with 8 bases matching TRBD1. The CDR3 consists of 13 residues. Germline CDR1 MNHEY, CDR2 SMNVEV (reference sequence). V was clipped by 5 bases and J by 7 bases; unmatched bases: 3. The CDR3 here is CASSSGTGEKLFF. For the CDR3, the DNA is TGTGCCAGCAGTAGCGGGACAGGTGAAAAACTGTTTTTT.

This chain links TRBV6-1 with TRBJ2-7; 13 nucleotides line up with TRBD2. CDR3 length equals 14 residues. V shed 7 bases, J shed 2 bases, and the junction held 2 bases outside the gene matches. Germline V gives CDR1 MNHNS, CDR2 SASEGT. The chain's CDR3 is CASTGTSGAYEQYF. CDR3 DNA: TGTGCCAGCACCGGGACTAGCGGGGCCTACGAGCAGTACTTC.

This clone was observed a handful of times. The V call is TRBV5-4, the J call TRBJ2-6; 11 nucleotides align to TRBD2. The V and J ends lost 3 bases and 0 bases, in that order; junction bases with no gene match: 11. The CDR3 loop spans 20 amino acids. The germline gives CDR1 SGHNT, CDR2 YYREEE (reference sequence). The chain's CDR3 is CASSYTGTSGIFSGANVLTF. The CDR3 region has the DNA TGTGCCAGCAGCTACACCGGGACTAGCGGCATTTTCTCTGGGGCCAACGTCCTGACTTTC.

The rearrangement links TRBV19 to TRBJ2-7, with D unresolved. The V end lost 3 bases, the J end lost 3 bases, and 0 bases lay between the germline ends. The CDR3 consists of 10 residues. Germline values: CDR1 LNHDA, CDR2 SQIVND (reference sequence). The DNA for the CDR3 is TGTGCCAGTAGTATCTACGAGCAGTACTTC. Translated, it gives CASSIYEQYF.

The V and J genes are TRBV11-2 and TRBJ2-2, with D possibly matching TRBD2 (7 bases). This CDR3 has 16 amino acids. Trimming cost V 5 bases and J 0 bases, with 13 bases left between them. Germline assignment: CDR1 SGHAT and CDR2 FQNNGV. The CDR3 bases are TGTGCCAGCAGCCGAGGGGGGGTTACGAACACCGGGGAGCTGTTTTTT. Its protein product is CASSRGGVTNTGELFF.

V and J are TRBV7-7 and TRBJ2-3, with 8 bases lining up with TRBD2. The germline V gene encodes CDR1 SSHAT and CDR2 FNYEAQ (reference sequence). This CDR3 region has 15 residues. V lost 5 bases, J lost 4 bases, and 8 bases stayed unmatched. The CDR3 region has the DNA TGTGCCAGCAGCCCCCCGGGAGGGGAAGCAGATACGCAGTATTTT. Amino acid sequence: CASSPPGGEADTQYF.

The rearrangement links TRBV18 to TRBJ2-7; no clear D. The length of the CDR3 is 16 residues. V lost 2 bases and J 3 bases, leaving 17 bases between the germline ends. Germline CDR1 KGHSH, CDR2 LQKENI. The CDR3 DNA reads as TGTGCCAGCTCACCATTCAGCAGCCACAAACTCTACGAGCAGTACTTC. Translation: CASSPFSSHKLYEQYF.

The J gene is TRBJ1-4, the V gene TRBV7-8; 7 bases are shared with TRBD1. Trimming took 5 bases from V and 8 from J; bases not matched to a gene: 8. Germline CDR1 reads SGHVS; CDR2 reads FQNEAQ. The CDR3 sequence is 14 residues long. CDR3 sequence (DNA): TGTGCCAGCAGCCCAGGGACAGCGGGGGAAAAACTGTTTTTT. Encoded protein: CASSPGTAGEKLFF.

V is TRBV5-5 and J is TRBJ2-5, with D perhaps TRBD1 (6 bases). The germline V gene has CDR1 SGHKS and CDR2 YYEKEE (reference sequence). CDR3 length equals 14 residues. Deletions cut 3 bases from V and 5 bases from J, with 14 bases between. The CDR3 DNA sequence: TGTGCCAGCAGCTCGACAGGTGCCCTGGAGACCCAGTACTTC. This encodes CASSSTGALETQYF.

This sequence joins TRBV27 and TRBJ2-3; D is perhaps TRBD2 (5 bases). The germline V gene encodes CDR1 MNHEY and CDR2 SMNVEV (reference sequence). CDR3 length equals 16 residues. The V and J ends lost 0 bases and 0 bases respectively, with 10 bases between them. CDR3 nucleotide sequence: TGTGCCAGCAGTTTATCTAGCGCCTTTAGCACAGATACGCAGTATTTT. The encoded protein is CASSLSSAFSTDTQYF.

V usage is TRBV6-1 and J usage is TRBJ1-2, with 9 positions matching TRBD1. This CDR3 spans 14 amino acids. Germline-derived CDR1 and CDR2 are MNHNS and SASEGT. V shed 6 bases and J 5 bases; nucleotides not matched to a gene: 7. The CDR3 reads CASRLDRGSYGYTF. The DNA for the CDR3 is TGTGCCAGCAGGTTAGACAGGGGGTCATATGGCTACACCTTC.

CDR3 sequence reads: CASSLTGETQYF. The CDR3 region has the DNA TGTGCCAGCAGTTTGACAGGAGAGACCCAGTACTTC. This chain links TRBV28 with TRBJ2-5; the D gene is possibly TRBD1 (6 bases). The germline V gene encodes CDR1 MDHEN and CDR2 SYDVKM. Trimming took off 3 bases at V and 4 bases at J, with 6 bases between the two ends. The CDR3 totals 12 residues.

The chain recombines TRBV7-2 with TRBJ1-2; D is uncertain. Trimming shortened V by 4 bases and J by 5 bases, and 11 bases separated the two germline ends. CDR1 is SGHTA, CDR2 FQGNSA, per germline. The CDR3 is 13 residues long. For the CDR3, the DNA is TGTGCCAGCAGCTCGCTTCAAGGGTATGGCTACACCTTC. Translation gives CASSSLQGYGYTF.

This chain links TRBV5-6 with TRBJ2-7, with D perhaps matching TRBD1 (6 bases). Germline V gives CDR1 SGHDT, CDR2 YYEEEE. The germline V and J ends were trimmed by 2 bases and 5 bases, with 14 bases remaining between them. The CDR3 is made up of 14 amino acids. DNA of the CDR3: TGTGCCAGCAGCTTAGGTGGGGGCACGAACGAGCAGTACTTC. Its translation is CASSLGGGTNEQYF.

J is TRBJ2-7 and V is TRBV7-2, with a weak D call TRBD2 (6 bases). V was clipped by 5 bases and J by 0 bases, with 20 bases between them. Germline values: CDR1 SGHTA, CDR2 FQGNSA. This CDR3 contains 17 residues. This chain's CDR3 is CASSLGPAGVSSYEQYF. The CDR3, as DNA: TGTGCCAGCAGCCTAGGTCCAGCGGGTGTAAGCTCCTACGAGCAGTACTTC.

This sequence joins TRBV7-2 and TRBJ2-2; D could derive from TRBD1 or TRBD2 (5 bases each). The V gene lost 2 bases and the J gene lost 2 bases, with 15 bases spanning the gap. This CDR3 spans 17 amino acids. CDR1 and CDR2 (germline): SGHTA, FQGNSA. The CDR3 spells CASSLRDGSRNTGELFF. The DNA for the CDR3 is TGTGCCAGCAGCTTACGGGACGGATCGAGAAACACCGGGGAGCTGTTTTTT. Supplemented by reference TRBV7-2 and TRBJ2-2, the full variable domain reads GAGVSQSPSNKVTEKGKDVELRCDPISGHTALYWYRQSLGQGLEFLIYFQGNSAPDKSGLPSDRFSAERTGGSVSTLTIQRTQQEDSAVYLCASSLRDGSRNTGELFFGEGSRLTVL.